This TCR beta chain came from a study of T-cell reconstitution after alpha-beta-depleted transplantation in children. Study-wide results and caveats: Among T cells one year after transplant, newly produced cells accounted for most counts and diversity. Reportedly, roughly two months post-transplant, alpha-beta T cells arose from several hundred expanded graft clones. For some patients, TCRbeta diversity was high at day 60 because of recipient T cells and thymic progenitors that survived.

Preparation of the TCRbeta library involved a method that used unique molecular identifiers. From the PCR reads, TCRdb called clonotypes with MiXCR, one entry per CDR3 protein. The sample lists approximately 300,000 distinct CDR3 sequences, nearly 8% seen once, with approximately 8.6% in the top ten. This clonotype was seen only a few times. The antigen remains undetermined. This material consisted of peripheral blood, taken 360 days after TCRalphabeta/CD19-depleted stem cell transplant. The receptor's source is a female patient between 2 and 10 years old who had a stem cell transplant for Fanconi anemia, so the T cells may come from the graft donor.

CDR3 region: CASRKAGTGGIEQYF. The CDR3 bases are TGTGCCAGCAGGAAGGCCGGGACAGGGGGCATCGAGCAGTACTTC. The chain employs TRBV27 and TRBJ2-7, with 12 positions matching TRBD1. V lost 6 bases and J lost 6; bases outside the gene matches: 9. The CDR3 has 15 residues. Germline CDR1 MNHEY, CDR2 SMNVEV (reference sequence).